A selection of T cell receptor beta chains follows, all from one sample in a study of T cells expressing NK-cell markers. Each CDR3 protein gets one entry in TCRdb, which reprocessed the 5' RACE reads and gives no DNA. In total, the table holds roughly 390,000 distinct CDR3 sequences. The sequenced sample was blood T cells: a sorted CD56 or NKG2C T cell subset, CD4+ or CD8+ T cells, or bulk PBMC T cells (not recorded which). These receptor sequences come from a woman between 45 and 65 years old in good health. CDR3s include the opening cysteine and the closing phenylalanine or tryptophan.

v_call: TRBV19; j_call: TRBJ1-4; cdr3_aa: CASSLGQGAFEKLFF
v_call: TRBV7-8; j_call: TRBJ2-2; cdr3_aa: CASSFPGQGATGELFF
v_call: TRBV6-4; j_call: TRBJ2-1; cdr3_aa: CASSVGLAGGLVEQFF
v_call: TRBV27; j_call: TRBJ2-2; cdr3_aa: CASSSAWNGELFF
v_call: TRBV12-3/TRBV12-4; j_call: TRBJ2-7; cdr3_aa: CASTRVDPNEQYF
v_call: TRBV11-3; j_call: TRBJ2-3; cdr3_aa: CASSLAARADTQYF
v_call: TRBV7-9; j_call: TRBJ1-1; cdr3_aa: CASSLRSQGTEAFF
v_call: TRBV7-9; j_call: TRBJ1-4; cdr3_aa: CASSLGVEGKKLFF
v_call: TRBV6-6; j_call: TRBJ2-7; cdr3_aa: CASSYGSGFEQYF
v_call: TRBV15; j_call: TRBJ2-1; cdr3_aa: CATSRVMVRTRINEQFF
v_call: TRBV24-1; j_call: TRBJ2-1; cdr3_aa: CATSDSLVGGSGQFF
v_call: TRBV6-6; j_call: TRBJ2-1; cdr3_aa: CASSYWTSGPYNEQFF
v_call: TRBV2; j_call: TRBJ2-2; cdr3_aa: CAIAGPGAGELFF
v_call: TRBV24-1; j_call: TRBJ2-5; cdr3_aa: CATSSRLAGVETQYF
v_call: TRBV12-3/TRBV12-4; j_call: TRBJ1-4; cdr3_aa: CATMARGQGGKLFF
v_call: TRBV7-9; j_call: TRBJ2-1; cdr3_aa: CASSLPTVLKAGGFHNEQFF
v_call: TRBV29-1; j_call: TRBJ2-1; cdr3_aa: CSVVGRGYEQFF
v_call: TRBV7-9; j_call: TRBJ2-3; cdr3_aa: CASSLGQGGNTQYF
v_call: TRBV12-3/TRBV12-4; j_call: TRBJ2-1; cdr3_aa: CASSSVGGAGEQFF
v_call: TRBV29-1; j_call: TRBJ2-2; cdr3_aa: CSVADPGLAVPKDTGELFF
v_call: TRBV5-1; j_call: TRBJ2-7; cdr3_aa: CASSLIGEDYEQYF
v_call: TRBV6-5; j_call: TRBJ1-6; cdr3_aa: CASSHLTETGYNSPLHF
v_call: TRBV6-5; j_call: TRBJ2-1; cdr3_aa: CASSYELAGYNEQFF
v_call: TRBV27; j_call: TRBJ2-6; cdr3_aa: CASSPGTGGANVLTF
v_call: TRBV20-1; j_call: TRBJ1-6; cdr3_aa: CSARTGGTLTPLHF
v_call: TRBV4-1; j_call: TRBJ1-4; cdr3_aa: CASSQLWREKLFF
v_call: TRBV12-3/TRBV12-4; j_call: TRBJ2-1; cdr3_aa: CASSSAGTSDNEQFF
v_call: TRBV7-8; j_call: TRBJ2-2; cdr3_aa: CASSAGPSGGNTGELFF
v_call: TRBV20-1; j_call: TRBJ2-7; cdr3_aa: CSARDRGLAESYEQYF
v_call: TRBV4-1; j_call: TRBJ2-7; cdr3_aa: CASSFGNNGEQYF
v_call: TRBV5-1; j_call: TRBJ1-6; cdr3_aa: CASSSRQGLNSPLHF
v_call: TRBV18; j_call: TRBJ2-3; cdr3_aa: CASSPQTGLADTQYF
v_call: TRBV20-1; j_call: TRBJ2-3; cdr3_aa: CSANRDSRTDTQYF
v_call: TRBV12-3/TRBV12-4; j_call: TRBJ1-2; cdr3_aa: CASSLGQGGYGYTF
v_call: TRBV27; j_call: TRBJ2-5; cdr3_aa: CASRTGGIFQETQYF
v_call: TRBV2; j_call: TRBJ2-1; cdr3_aa: CASTQSAEQFF
v_call: TRBV27; j_call: TRBJ1-5; cdr3_aa: CASSGTSSNQPQHF
v_call: TRBV10-3; j_call: TRBJ2-1; cdr3_aa: CAISERGLNNEQFF